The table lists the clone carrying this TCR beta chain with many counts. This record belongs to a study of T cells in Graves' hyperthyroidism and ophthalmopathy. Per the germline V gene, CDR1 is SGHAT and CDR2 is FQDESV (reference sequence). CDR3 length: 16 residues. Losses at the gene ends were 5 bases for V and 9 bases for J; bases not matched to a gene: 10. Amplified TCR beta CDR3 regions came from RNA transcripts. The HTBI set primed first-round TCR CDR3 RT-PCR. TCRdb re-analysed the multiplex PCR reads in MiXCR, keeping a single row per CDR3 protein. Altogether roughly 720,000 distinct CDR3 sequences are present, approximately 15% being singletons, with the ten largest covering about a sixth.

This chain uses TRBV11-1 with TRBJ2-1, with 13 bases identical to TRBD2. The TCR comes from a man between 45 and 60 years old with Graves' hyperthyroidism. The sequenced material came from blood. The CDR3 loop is CASSRELAGGPSEQFF. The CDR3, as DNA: TGTGCCAGCAGCCGTGAACTAGCGGGAGGGCCGAGTGAGCAGTTCTTC.